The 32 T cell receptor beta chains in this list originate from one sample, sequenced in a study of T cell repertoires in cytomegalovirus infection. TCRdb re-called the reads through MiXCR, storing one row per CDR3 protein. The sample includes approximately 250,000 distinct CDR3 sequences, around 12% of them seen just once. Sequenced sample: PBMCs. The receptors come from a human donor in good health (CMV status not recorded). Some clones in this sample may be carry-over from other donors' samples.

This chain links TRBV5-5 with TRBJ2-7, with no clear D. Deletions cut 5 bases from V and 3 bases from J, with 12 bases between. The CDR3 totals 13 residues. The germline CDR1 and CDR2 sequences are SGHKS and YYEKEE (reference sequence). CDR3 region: CASSVGRNYEQYF. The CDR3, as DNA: TGTGCCAGCAGTGTGGGCCGAAACTACGAGCAGTACTTC.

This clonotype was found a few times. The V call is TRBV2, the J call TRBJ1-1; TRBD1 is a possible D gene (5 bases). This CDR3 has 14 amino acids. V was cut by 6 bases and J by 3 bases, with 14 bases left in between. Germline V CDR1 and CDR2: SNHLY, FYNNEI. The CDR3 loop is CASRPGLPDTEAFF. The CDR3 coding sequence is TGTGCCAGCAGGCCGGGACTGCCCGACACTGAAGCTTTCTTT. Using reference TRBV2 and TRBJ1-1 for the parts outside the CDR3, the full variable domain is EPEVTQTPSHQVTQMGQEVILRCVPISNHLYFYWYRQILGQKVEFLVSFYNNEISEKSEIFDDQFSVERPDGSNFTLKIRSTKLEDSAMYFCASRPGLPDTEAFFGQGTRLTVV.

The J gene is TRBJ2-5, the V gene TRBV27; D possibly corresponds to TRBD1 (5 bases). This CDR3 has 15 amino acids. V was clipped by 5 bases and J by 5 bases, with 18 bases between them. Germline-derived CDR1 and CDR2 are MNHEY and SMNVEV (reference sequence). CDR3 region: CASSPLSSAGETQYF. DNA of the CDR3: TGTGCCAGCAGTCCCCTATCGTCAGCAGGGGAGACCCAGTACTTC.

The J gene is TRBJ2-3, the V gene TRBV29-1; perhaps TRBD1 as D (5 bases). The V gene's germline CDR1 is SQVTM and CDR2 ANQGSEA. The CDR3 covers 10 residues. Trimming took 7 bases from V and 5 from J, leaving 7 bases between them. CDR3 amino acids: CSGGVDTQYF. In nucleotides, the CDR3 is TGCAGCGGGGGCGTAGATACGCAGTATTTT.

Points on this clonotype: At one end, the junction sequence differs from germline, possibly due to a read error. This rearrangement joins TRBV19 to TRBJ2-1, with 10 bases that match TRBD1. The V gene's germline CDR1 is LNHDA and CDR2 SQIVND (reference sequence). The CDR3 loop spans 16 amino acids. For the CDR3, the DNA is TGTACCAGTAGTTCCAATGCCGGGACAGGGGTCAATGAGCAGTTCTTC. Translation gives CTSSSNAGTGVNEQFF.

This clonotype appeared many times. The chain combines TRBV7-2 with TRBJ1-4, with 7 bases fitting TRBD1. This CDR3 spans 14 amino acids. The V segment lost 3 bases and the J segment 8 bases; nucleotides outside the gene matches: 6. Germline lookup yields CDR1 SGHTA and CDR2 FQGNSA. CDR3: CASSFRGSEEKLFF. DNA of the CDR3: TGTGCCAGCAGCTTCAGGGGGTCAGAAGAAAAACTGTTTTTT. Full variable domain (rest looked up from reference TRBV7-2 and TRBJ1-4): GAGVSQSPSNKVTEKGKDVELRCDPISGHTALYWYRQSLGQGLEFLIYFQGNSAPDKSGLPSDRFSAERTGGSVSTLTIQRTQQEDSAVYLCASSFRGSEEKLFFGSGTQLSVL.

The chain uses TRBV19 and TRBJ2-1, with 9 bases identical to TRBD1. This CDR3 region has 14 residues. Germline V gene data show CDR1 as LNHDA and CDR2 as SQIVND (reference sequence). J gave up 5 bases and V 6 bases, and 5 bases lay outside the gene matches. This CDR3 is CASRSGQGNNEQFF. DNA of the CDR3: TGTGCCAGTAGGTCGGGACAGGGAAACAATGAGCAGTTCTTC.

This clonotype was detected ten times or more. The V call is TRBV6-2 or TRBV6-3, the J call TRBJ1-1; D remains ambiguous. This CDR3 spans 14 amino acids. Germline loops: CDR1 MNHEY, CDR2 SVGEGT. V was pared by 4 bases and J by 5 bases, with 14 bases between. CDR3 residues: CASSSRPAGTEAFF. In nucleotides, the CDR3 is TGTGCCAGCAGTTCCCGACCCGCGGGGACTGAAGCTTTCTTT.

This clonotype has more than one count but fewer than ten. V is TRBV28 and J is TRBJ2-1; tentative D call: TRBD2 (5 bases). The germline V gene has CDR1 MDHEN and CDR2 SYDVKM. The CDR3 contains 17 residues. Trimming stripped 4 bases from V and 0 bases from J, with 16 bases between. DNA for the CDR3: TGTGCCAGCAGTTCCCTAGCTGTAGTTAGCTCCTACAATGAGCAGTTCTTC. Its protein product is CASSSLAVVSSYNEQFF. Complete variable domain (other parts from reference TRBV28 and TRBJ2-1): DVKVTQSSRYLVKRTGEKVFLECVQDMDHENMFWYRQDPGLGLRLIYFSYDVKMKEKGDIPEGYSVSREKKERFSLILESASTNQTSMYLCASSSLAVVSSYNEQFFGPGTRLTVL.

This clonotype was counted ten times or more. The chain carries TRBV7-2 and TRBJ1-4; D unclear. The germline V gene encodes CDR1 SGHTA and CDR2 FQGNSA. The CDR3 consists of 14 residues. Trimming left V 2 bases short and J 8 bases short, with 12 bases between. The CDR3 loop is CASSLLLMGEKLFF. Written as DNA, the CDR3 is TGTGCCAGCAGCTTACTACTAATGGGAGAAAAACTGTTTTTT.

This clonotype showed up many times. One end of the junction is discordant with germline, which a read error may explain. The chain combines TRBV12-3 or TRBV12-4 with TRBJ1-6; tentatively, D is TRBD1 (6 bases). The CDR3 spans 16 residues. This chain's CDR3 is CASSPGRGRGGSPLHF. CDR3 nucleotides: TGTGCCAGCAGCCCAGGCAGGGGCCGGGGGGGTTCACCCCTCCACTTC.

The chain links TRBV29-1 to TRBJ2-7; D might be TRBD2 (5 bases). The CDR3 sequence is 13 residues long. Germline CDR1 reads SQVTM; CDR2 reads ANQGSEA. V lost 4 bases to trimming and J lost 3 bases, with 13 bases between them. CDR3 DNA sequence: TGCAGCGTTGCGGGATACCCCGACTACGAGCAGTACTTC. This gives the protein CSVAGYPDYEQYF.

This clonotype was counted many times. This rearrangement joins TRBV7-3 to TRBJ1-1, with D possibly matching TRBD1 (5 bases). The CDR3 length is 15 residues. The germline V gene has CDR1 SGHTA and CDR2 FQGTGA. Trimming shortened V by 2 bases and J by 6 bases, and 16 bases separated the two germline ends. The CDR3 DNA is TGTGCCAGCAGCTTAGACAGCCGAACCGGGGCTGAAGCTTTCTTT. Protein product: CASSLDSRTGAEAFF.

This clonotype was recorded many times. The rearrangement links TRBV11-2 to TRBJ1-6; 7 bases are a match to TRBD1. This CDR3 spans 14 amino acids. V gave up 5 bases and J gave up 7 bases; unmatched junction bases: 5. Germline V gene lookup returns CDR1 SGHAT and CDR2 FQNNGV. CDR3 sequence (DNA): TGTGCCAGCAGCAACCGGGACAGCAATTCACCCCTCCACTTT. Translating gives CASSNRDSNSPLHF. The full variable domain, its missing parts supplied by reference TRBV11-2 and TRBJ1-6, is EAGVAQSPRYKIIEKRQSVAFWCNPISGHATLYWYQQILGQGPKLLIQFQNNGVVDDSQLPKDRFSAERLKGVDSTLKIQPAKLEDSAVYLCASSNRDSNSPLHFGNGTRLTVT.

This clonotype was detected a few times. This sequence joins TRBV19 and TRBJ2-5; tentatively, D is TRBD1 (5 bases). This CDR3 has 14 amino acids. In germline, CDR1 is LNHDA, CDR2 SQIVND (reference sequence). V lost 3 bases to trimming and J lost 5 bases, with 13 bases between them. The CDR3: CASSIQGIAETQYF. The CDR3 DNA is TGTGCCAGTAGTATTCAGGGTATTGCGGAGACCCAGTACTTC.

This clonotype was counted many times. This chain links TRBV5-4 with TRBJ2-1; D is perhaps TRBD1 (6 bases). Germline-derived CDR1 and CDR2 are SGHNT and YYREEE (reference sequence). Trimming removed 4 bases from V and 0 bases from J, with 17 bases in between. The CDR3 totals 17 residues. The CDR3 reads CASSLGTPRSSYNEQFF. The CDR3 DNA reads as TGTGCCAGCAGCCTAGGGACACCGAGGAGCTCCTACAATGAGCAGTTCTTC.

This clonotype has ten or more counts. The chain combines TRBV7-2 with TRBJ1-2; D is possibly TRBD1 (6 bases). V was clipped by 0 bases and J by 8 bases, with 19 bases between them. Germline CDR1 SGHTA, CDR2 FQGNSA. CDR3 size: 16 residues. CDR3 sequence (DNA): TGTGCCAGCAGCTTAGCGGGTACGGGGGCCGCAGGAGGCTACACCTTC. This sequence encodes CASSLAGTGAAGGYTF.

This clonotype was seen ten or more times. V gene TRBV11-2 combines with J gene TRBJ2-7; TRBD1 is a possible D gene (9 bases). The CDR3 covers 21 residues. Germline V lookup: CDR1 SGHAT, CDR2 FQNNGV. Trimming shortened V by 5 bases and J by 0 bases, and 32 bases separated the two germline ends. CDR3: CASSPRDRERWRGESSYEQYF. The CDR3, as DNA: TGTGCCAGCAGCCCCCGGGACAGGGAAAGGTGGCGGGGGGAAAGCTCCTACGAGCAGTACTTC.

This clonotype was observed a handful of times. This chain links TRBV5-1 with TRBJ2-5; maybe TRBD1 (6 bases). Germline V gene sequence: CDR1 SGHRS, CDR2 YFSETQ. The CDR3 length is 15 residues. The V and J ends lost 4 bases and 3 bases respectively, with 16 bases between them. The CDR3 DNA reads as TGCGCCAGCAGCCTGGACAGCCGCTACGAAGAGACCCAGTACTTC. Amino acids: CASSLDSRYEETQYF.

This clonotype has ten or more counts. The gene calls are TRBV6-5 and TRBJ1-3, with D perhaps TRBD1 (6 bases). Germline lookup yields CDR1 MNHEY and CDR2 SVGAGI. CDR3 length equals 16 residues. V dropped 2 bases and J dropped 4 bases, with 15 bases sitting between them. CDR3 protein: CASSYTYREGGNTIYF. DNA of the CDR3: TGTGCCAGCAGTTACACTTACAGGGAAGGAGGAAACACCATATATTTT.

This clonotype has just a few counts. CDR3 DNA sequence: TGCAGTGCTAGGGGACAGGGAGGAGGAGAGCAGTACTTC. This codes for CSARGQGGGEQYF. The gene calls are TRBV20-1 and TRBJ2-7, with TRBD1 matching over 9 bases. The CDR3 has 13 residues. The ends lost 3 bases at V and 7 bases at J; junction bases unmatched: 7. The germline V gene has CDR1 DFQATT and CDR2 SNEGSKA (reference sequence).

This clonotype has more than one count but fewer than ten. The CDR3 sequence is CASSMRTDTQYF. The CDR3 DNA reads TGTGCCAGTAGTATGAGGACAGATACGCAGTATTTT. The V gene is TRBV19, the J gene TRBJ2-3; D gene uncertain. From germline, CDR1 is LNHDA and CDR2 SQIVND (reference sequence). The CDR3 length is 12 residues. V lost 3 bases and J lost 3, with 4 bases in between.

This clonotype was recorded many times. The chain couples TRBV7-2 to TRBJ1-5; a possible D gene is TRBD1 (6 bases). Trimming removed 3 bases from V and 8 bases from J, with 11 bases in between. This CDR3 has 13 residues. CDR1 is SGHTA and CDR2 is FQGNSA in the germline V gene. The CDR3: CASSLGGQEPQHF. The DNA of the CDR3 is TGTGCCAGCAGCTTGGGGGGCCAGGAGCCCCAGCATTTT.

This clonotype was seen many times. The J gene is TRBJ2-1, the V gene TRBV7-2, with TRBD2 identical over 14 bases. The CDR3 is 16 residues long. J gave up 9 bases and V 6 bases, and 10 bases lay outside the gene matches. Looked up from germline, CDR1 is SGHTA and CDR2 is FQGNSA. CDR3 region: CASSWTGTSGSGEQFF. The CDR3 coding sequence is TGTGCCAGCAGTTGGACCGGGACTAGCGGGAGCGGTGAGCAGTTCTTC.

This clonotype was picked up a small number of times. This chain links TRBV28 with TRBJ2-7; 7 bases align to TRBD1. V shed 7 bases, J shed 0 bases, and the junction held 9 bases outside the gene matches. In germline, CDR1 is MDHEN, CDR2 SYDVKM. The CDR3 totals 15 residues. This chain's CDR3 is CASTLGTASSYEQYF. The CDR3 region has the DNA TGTGCCAGCACCCTCGGGACAGCGAGCTCCTACGAGCAGTACTTC.

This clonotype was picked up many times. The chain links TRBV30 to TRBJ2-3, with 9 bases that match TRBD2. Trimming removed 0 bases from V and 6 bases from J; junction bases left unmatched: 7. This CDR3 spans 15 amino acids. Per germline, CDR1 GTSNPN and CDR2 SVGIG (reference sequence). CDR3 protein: CAWSVNSGSADTQYF. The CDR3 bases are TGTGCCTGGAGTGTTAATAGCGGGAGTGCGGATACGCAGTATTTT.

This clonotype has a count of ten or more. Here the CDR3 reads CASRPSGRGGLSYEQYF. The DNA of the CDR3 is TGTGCCAGCAGGCCCTCGGGAAGGGGCGGACTCTCCTACGAGCAGTACTTC. The rearrangement joins TRBV28 to TRBJ2-7, with D perhaps matching TRBD1 or TRBD2 (5 bases each). The CDR3 has 17 residues. CDR1 and CDR2 (germline): MDHEN, SYDVKM. V dropped 6 bases and J dropped 0 bases, with 21 bases sitting between them. The full variable domain, rest sourced from reference TRBV28 and TRBJ2-7, is DVKVTQSSRYLVKRTGEKVFLECVQDMDHENMFWYRQDPGLGLRLIYFSYDVKMKEKGDIPEGYSVSREKKERFSLILESASTNQTSMYLCASRPSGRGGLSYEQYFGPGTRLTVT.

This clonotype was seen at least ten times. CDR3 protein: CASSIVWRDEQFF. CDR3 DNA: TGTGCCAGTAGTATAGTTTGGCGGGATGAGCAGTTCTTC. V is TRBV19 and J is TRBJ2-1; D may be TRBD2 (5 bases). Germline CDR1 LNHDA, CDR2 SQIVND (reference sequence). This CDR3 is built from 13 residues. Trimming stripped 1 base from V and 8 bases from J, with 9 bases between.

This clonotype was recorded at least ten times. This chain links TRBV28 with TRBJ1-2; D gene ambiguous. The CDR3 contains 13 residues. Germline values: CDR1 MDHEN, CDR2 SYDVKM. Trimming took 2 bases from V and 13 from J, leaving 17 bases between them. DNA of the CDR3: TGTGCCAGCAGTTTAGCCGCCTATTCCCTCTTCACCTTC. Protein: CASSLAAYSLFTF.

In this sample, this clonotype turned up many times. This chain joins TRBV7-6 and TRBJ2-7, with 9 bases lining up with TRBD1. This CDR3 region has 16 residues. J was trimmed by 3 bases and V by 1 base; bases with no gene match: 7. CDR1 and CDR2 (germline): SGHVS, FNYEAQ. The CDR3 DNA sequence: TGTGCCAGCAGCTTAGGACAGGGGGAAGGCTACTACGAGCAGTACTTC. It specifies CASSLGQGEGYYEQYF. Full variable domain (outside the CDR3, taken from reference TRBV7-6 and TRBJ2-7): GAGVSQSPRYKVTKRGQDVALRCDPISGHVSLYWYRQALGQGPEFLTYFNYEAQQDKSGLPNDRFSAERPEGSISTLTIQRTEQRDSAMYRCASSLGQGEGYYEQYFGPGTRLTVT.

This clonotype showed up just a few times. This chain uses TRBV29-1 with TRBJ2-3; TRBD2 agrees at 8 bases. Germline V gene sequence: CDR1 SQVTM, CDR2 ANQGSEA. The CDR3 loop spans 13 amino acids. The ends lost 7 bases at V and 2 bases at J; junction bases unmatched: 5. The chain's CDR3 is CSAPGGSTDTQYF. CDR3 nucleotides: TGCAGCGCCCCGGGGGGGTCCACAGATACGCAGTATTTT.

The chain's CDR3 is CATSDFTRNTEAFF. CDR3 sequence (DNA): TGTGCCACCAGTGATTTTACCAGGAACACTGAAGCTTTCTTT. This chain joins TRBV24-1 and TRBJ1-1; no firm D call. Germline CDR1 and CDR2: KGHDR and SFDVKD. The CDR3 consists of 14 residues. The V end lost 1 base, the J end lost 1 base, and 6 bases lay between the germline ends.